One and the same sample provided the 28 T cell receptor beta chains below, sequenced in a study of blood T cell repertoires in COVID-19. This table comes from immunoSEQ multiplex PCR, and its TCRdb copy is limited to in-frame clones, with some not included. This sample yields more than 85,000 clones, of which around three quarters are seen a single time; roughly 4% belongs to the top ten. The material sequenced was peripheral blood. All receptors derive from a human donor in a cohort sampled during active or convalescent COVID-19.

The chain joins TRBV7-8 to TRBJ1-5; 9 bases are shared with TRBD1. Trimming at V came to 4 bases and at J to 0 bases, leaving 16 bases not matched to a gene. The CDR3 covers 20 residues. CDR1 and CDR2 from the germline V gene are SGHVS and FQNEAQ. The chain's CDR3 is CASSSRAVGTGKNSNQPQHF. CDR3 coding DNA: TGTGCCAGCAGCTCCCGGGCGGTCGGGACAGGGAAAAATAGCAATCAGCCCCAGCATTTT.

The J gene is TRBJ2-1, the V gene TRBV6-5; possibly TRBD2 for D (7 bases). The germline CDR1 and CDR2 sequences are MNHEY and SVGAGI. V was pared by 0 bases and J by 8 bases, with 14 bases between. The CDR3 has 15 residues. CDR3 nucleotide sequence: TGTGCCAGCAGTTACTCCCCAAGGGGGGGGGATGAGCAGTTCTTC. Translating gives CASSYSPRGGDEQFF.

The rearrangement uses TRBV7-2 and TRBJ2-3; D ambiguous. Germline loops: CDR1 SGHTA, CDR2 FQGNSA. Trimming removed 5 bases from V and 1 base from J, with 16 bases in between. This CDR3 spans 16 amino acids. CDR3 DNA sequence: TGTGCCAGCAGCAGTAAGTGGCGGATGGGCACAGATACGCAGTATTTT. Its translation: CASSSKWRMGTDTQYF.

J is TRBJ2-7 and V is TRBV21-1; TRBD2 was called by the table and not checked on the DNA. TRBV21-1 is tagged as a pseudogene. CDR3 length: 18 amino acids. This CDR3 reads CASSKVRATPSGSHEQYF. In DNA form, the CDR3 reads TGTGCCAGCAGCAAAGTGAGGGCCACGCCCAGCGGGAGCCACGAGCAGTACTTC.

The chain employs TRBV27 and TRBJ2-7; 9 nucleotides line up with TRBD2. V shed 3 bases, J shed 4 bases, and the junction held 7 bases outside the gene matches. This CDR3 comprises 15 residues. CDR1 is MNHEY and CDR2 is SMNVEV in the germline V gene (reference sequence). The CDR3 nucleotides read TGTGCCAGCAGTTTTAGCGGGAGAGGTAATTACGAGCAGTACTTC. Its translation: CASSFSGRGNYEQYF.

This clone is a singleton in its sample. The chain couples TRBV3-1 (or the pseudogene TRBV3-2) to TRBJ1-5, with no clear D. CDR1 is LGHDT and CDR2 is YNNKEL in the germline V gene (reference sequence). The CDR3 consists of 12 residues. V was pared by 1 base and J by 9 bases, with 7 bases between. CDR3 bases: TGTGCCAGCAGCCAAGGTAGAGGGCCCCAGCATTTT. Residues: CASSQGRGPQHF.

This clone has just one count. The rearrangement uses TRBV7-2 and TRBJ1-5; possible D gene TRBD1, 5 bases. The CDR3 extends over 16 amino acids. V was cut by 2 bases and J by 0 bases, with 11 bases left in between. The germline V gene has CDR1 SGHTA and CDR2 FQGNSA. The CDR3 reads CASSLSGGTSNQPQHF. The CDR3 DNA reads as TGTGCCAGCAGCTTATCCGGGGGTACTAGCAATCAGCCCCAGCATTTT. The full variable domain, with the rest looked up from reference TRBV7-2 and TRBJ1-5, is GAGVSQSPSNKVTEKGKDVELRCDPISGHTALYWYRQSLGQGLEFLIYFQGNSAPDKSGLPSDRFSAERTGGSVSTLTIQRTQQEDSAVYLCASSLSGGTSNQPQHFGDGTRLSIL.

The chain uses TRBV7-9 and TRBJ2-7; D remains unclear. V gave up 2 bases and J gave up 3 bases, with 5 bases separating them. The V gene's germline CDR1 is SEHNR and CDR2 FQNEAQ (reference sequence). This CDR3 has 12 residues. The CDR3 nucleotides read TGTGCCAGCAGCTTATCTGTCTACGAGCAGTACTTC. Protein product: CASSLSVYEQYF. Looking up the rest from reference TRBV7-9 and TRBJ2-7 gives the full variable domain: DTGVSQNPRHKITKRGQNVTFRCDPISEHNRLYWYRQTLGQGPEFLTYFQNEAQLEKSRLLSDRFSAERPKGSFSTLEIQRTEQGDSAMYLCASSLSVYEQYFGPGTRLTVT.

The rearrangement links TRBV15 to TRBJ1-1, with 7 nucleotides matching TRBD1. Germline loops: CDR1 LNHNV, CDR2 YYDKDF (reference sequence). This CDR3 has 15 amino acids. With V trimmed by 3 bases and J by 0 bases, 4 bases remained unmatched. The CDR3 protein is CATSRTGPLNTEAFF. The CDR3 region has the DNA TGTGCCACCAGCAGGACAGGGCCCCTGAACACTGAAGCTTTCTTT.

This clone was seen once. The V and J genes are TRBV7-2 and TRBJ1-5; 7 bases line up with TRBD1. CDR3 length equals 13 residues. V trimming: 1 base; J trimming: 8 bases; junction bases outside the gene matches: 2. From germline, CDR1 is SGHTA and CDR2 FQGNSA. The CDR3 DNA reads TGTGCCAGCAGCTTAGAGGGGGCGAAGCCCCAGCATTTT. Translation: CASSLEGAKPQHF.

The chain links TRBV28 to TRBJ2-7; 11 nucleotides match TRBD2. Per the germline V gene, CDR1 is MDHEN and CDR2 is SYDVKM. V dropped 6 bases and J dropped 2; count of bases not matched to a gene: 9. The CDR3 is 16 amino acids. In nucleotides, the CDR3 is TGTGCCAGCAGCTTAGGACTAGCGGGTATAACCTACGAGCAGTACTTC. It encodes CASSLGLAGITYEQYF.

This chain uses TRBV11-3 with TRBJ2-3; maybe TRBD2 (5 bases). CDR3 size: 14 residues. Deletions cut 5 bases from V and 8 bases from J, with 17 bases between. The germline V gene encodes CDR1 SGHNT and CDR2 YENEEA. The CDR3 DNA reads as TGTGCCAGCAGCGCTGCTTACGCGGGCGGTACGCAGTATTTT. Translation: CASSAAYAGGTQYF.

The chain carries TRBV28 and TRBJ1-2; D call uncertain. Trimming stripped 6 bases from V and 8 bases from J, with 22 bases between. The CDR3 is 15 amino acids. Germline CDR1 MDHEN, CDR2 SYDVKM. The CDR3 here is CASRPKPGNTRGYTF. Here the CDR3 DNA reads TGTGCCAGCAGGCCCAAACCCGGGAACACACGGGGCTACACCTTC.

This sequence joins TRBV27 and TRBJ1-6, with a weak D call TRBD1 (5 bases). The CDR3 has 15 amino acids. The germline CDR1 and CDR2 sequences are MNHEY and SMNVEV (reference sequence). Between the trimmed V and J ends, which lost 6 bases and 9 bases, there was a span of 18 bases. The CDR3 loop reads CASRPKVWGGSPLHF. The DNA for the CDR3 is TGTGCCAGCAGACCGAAGGTTTGGGGGGGTTCACCCCTCCACTTT.

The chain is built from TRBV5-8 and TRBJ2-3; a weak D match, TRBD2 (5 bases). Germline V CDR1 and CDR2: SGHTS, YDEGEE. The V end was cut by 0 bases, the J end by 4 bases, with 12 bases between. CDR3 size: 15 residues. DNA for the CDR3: TGTGCCAGCAGCTTGGTCGGGGTTGGGGCAGATACGCAGTATTTT. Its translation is CASSLVGVGADTQYF.

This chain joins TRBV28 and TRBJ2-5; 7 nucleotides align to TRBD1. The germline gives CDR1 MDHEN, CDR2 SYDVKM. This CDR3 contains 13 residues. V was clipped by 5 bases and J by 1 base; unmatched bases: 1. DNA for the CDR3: TGTGCCAGCAGTACAGGGGCCCAAGAGACCCAGTACTTC. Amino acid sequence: CASSTGAQETQYF.

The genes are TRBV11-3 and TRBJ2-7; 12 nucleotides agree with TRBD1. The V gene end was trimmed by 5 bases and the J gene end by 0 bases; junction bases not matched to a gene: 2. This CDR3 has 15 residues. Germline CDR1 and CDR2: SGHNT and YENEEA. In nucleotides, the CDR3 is TGTGCCAGCAGCCAGGGACAGGGGGCCTCCTACGAGCAGTACTTC. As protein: CASSQGQGASYEQYF.

CDR3 in DNA: TGTGCCAGCAGCTTAGATGGACTAGCGGGAGTAACCGGGGAGCTGTTTTTT. Protein sequence: CASSLDGLAGVTGELFF. The rearrangement joins TRBV7-2 to TRBJ2-2; 13 bases align to TRBD2. Germline V gene sequence: CDR1 SGHTA, CDR2 FQGNSA. The V segment lost 1 base and the J segment 5 bases; nucleotides outside the gene matches: 4. The CDR3 has 17 residues.

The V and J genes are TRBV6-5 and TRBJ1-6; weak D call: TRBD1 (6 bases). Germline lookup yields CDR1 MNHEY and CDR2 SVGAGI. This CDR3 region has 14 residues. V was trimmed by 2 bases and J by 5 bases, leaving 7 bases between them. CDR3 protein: CASSYTGNNSPLHF. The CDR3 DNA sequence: TGTGCCAGCAGTTACACAGGGAATAATTCACCCCTCCACTTT.

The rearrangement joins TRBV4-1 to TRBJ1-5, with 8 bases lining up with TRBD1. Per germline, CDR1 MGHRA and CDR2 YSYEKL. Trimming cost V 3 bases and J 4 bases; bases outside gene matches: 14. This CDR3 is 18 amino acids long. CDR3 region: CASSQGLGQGRSNQPQHF. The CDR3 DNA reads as TGCGCCAGCAGCCAGGGTCTTGGACAGGGAAGGAGTAATCAGCCCCAGCATTTT.

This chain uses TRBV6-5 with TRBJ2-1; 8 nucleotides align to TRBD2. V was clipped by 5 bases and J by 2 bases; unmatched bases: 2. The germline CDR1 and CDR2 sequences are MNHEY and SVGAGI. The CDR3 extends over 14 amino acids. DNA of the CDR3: TGTGCCAGCAGTATGCGGGGGGCCTACAATGAGCAGTTCTTC. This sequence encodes CASSMRGAYNEQFF.

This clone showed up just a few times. CDR3 region: CASSLGWEGSYNEQFF. The CDR3 DNA follows: TGCGCCAGCAGCTTGGGGTGGGAGGGCTCCTACAATGAGCAGTTCTTC. The rearrangement links TRBV5-1 to TRBJ2-1; 7 nucleotides align to TRBD2. Trimming at V came to 0 bases and at J to 0 bases, leaving 3 bases not matched to a gene. Germline values: CDR1 SGHRS, CDR2 YFSETQ. The CDR3 consists of 16 residues.

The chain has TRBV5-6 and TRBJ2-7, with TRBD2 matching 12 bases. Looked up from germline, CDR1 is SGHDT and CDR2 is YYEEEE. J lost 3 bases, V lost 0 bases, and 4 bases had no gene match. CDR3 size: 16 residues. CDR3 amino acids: CASSLGTSGDLYEQYF. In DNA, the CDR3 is TGTGCCAGCAGCTTGGGGACTAGCGGGGACCTCTACGAGCAGTACTTC.

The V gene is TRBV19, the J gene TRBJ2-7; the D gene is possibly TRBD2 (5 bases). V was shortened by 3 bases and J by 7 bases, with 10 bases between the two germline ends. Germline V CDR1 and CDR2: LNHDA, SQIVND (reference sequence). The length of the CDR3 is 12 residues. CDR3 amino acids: CASSIRADEQYF. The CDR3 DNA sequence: TGTGCCAGTAGTATCCGAGCGGATGAGCAGTACTTC. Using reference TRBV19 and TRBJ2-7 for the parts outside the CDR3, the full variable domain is DGGITQSPKYLFRKEGQNVTLSCEQNLNHDAMYWYRQDPGQGLRLIYYSQIVNDFQKGDIAEGYSVSREKKESFPLTVTSAQKNPTAFYLCASSIRADEQYFGPGTRLTVT.

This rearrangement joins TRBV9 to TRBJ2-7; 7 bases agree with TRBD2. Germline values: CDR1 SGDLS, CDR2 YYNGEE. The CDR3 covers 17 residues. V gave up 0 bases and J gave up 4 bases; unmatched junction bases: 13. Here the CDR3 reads CASSVGPVGGGIYEQYF. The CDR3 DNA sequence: TGTGCCAGCAGCGTAGGCCCCGTCGGCGGGGGTATATACGAGCAGTACTTC. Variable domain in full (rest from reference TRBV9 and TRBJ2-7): DSGVTQTPKHLITATGQRVTLRCSPRSGDLSVYWYQQSLDQGLQFLIQYYNGEERAKGNILERFSAQQFPDLHSELNLSSLELGDSALYFCASSVGPVGGGIYEQYFGPGTRLTVT.

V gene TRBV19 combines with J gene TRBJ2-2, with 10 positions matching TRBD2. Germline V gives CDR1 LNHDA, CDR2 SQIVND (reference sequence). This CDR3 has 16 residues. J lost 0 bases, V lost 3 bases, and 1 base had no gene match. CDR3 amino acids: CASSITSGTNTGELFF. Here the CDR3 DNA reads TGTGCCAGTAGTATCACTAGCGGGACGAACACCGGGGAGCTGTTTTTT.

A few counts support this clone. The CDR3 is CASSFLTGLTEAFF. In DNA form, the CDR3 reads TGTGCCAGCAGCTTTCTGACAGGACTGACTGAAGCTTTCTTT. The V call is TRBV7-9, the J call TRBJ1-1; a weak D match, TRBD1 (6 bases). Trimming stripped 3 bases from V and 5 bases from J, with 13 bases between. The CDR3 is 14 amino acids. The germline V gene has CDR1 SEHNR and CDR2 FQNEAQ (reference sequence).

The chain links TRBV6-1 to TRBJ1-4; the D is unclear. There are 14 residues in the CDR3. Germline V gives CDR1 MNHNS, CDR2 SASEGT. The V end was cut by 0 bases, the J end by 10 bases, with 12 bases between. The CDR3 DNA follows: TGTGCCAGCAGTGAAGCTGAGTCCCGGGGAAAACTGTTTTTT. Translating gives CASSEAESRGKLFF.